Listed below are T cell receptor beta chains from one sample, sequenced in a study of beta chain features in type 1 diabetes. Only in-frame clones appear in the TCRdb table, and some are missing; sequencing was by immunoSEQ multiplex PCR. The sample gives fewer than 900,000 clones, 17% of which show up once; roughly 0.025% is in the top ten. Material: naive CD4+ T cells from blood. The receptors originated from a woman aged 18-35 years in good health. Each CDR3 is given with its conserved first and last residue. D genes are given only for firm matches. Clone sizes are given selectively: once, few, many, or a class where the clone is expanded.

clone size: .; J gene: TRBJ2-1; D gene: .; V gene: TRBV28; CDR3 DNA: TGTGCCAGCAGGATAAGCTTTGAGCAGTTCTTC; CDR3 protein: CASRISFEQFF
clone size: .; J gene: TRBJ1-5; D gene: .; V gene: TRBV23-1; CDR3 DNA: TGCGCCAGCAGACAGAGGGAACAGGCCAGCAATCAGCCCCAGCATTTT; CDR3 protein: CASRQREQASNQPQHF
clone size: .; J gene: TRBJ2-7; D gene: TRBD1; V gene: TRBV9; CDR3 DNA: TGTGCCAGCGGAGCCGGGACAGGGGTCAACGAGCAGTACTTC; CDR3 protein: CASGAGTGVNEQYF
clone size: .; J gene: TRBJ2-5; D gene: .; V gene: TRBV29-1; CDR3 DNA: TGCAGCGCCAAAGGTCCTTACAGGGCGCCATTAGAGACCCAGTACTTC; CDR3 protein: CSAKGPYRAPLETQYF
clone size: .; J gene: TRBJ2-3; D gene: .; V gene: TRBV7-8; CDR3 DNA: TGTGCCAGCAGCTTAGCAGGGCGGGCTAGCACAGATACGCAGTATTTT; CDR3 protein: CASSLAGRASTDTQYF
clone size: .; J gene: TRBJ2-5; D gene: TRBD1; V gene: TRBV7-9; CDR3 DNA: TGTGCCAGCAGCATAGTCGGACAGGGGCAAGAGACCCAGTACTTC; CDR3 protein: CASSIVGQGQETQYF
clone size: .; J gene: TRBJ2-3; D gene: TRBD2; V gene: TRBV15; CDR3 DNA: TGTGCCACCAGCAGACTCCGCGAAAATAGCGGGAGGTTCAGTAGTGGGCAGTATTTT; CDR3 protein: CATSRLRENSGRFSSGQYF
clone size: once; J gene: TRBJ1-5; D gene: .; V gene: TRBV15; CDR3 DNA: TGTGCCACCAGCAGAGATTTGGGAAGACAGCCCCAGCATTTT; CDR3 protein: CATSRDLGRQPQHF
clone size: .; J gene: TRBJ1-4; D gene: .; V gene: TRBV4-1; CDR3 DNA: TGCGCCAGCAGCCAAGGCCCGCGCCGAAGGGGGATTAATGAAAAACTGTTTTTT; CDR3 protein: CASSQGPRRRGINEKLFF
clone size: .; J gene: TRBJ1-1; D gene: .; V gene: TRBV4-3; CDR3 DNA: TGCGCCAGCACCACCGGACACCGGGCGAACACTGAAGCTTTCTTT; CDR3 protein: CASTTGHRANTEAFF
clone size: .; J gene: TRBJ2-3; D gene: .; V gene: TRBV15; CDR3 DNA: TGTGCCACCAGCCTAGCCTTCAACACAGATACGCAGTATTTT; CDR3 protein: CATSLAFNTDTQYF
clone size: .; J gene: TRBJ2-7; D gene: TRBD2; V gene: TRBV6-1; CDR3 DNA: TGTGCCAGCAACCTCACCCCGGGACTAGCTACTCCTTTATACTTC; CDR3 protein: CASNLTPGLATPLYF
clone size: few; J gene: TRBJ2-7; D gene: TRBD2; V gene: TRBV11-2; CDR3 DNA: TGTGCCAGCAGCTCCCTGGGTGGGACGGGAGGCTTCTACGAGCAGTACTTC; CDR3 protein: CASSSLGGTGGFYEQYF
clone size: few; J gene: TRBJ2-2; D gene: .; V gene: TRBV7-3; CDR3 DNA: TGTGCCAGCAGCTTAGACGGACTCCACACCGGGGAGCTGTTTTTT; CDR3 protein: CASSLDGLHTGELFF
clone size: .; J gene: TRBJ1-4; D gene: TRBD1; V gene: TRBV27; CDR3 DNA: TGTGCCAGCAGCCAACACAGGGGTACTGAAAAACTGTTTTTT; CDR3 protein: CASSQHRGTEKLFF
clone size: .; J gene: TRBJ2-5; D gene: .; V gene: TRBV9; CDR3 DNA: TGTGCCAGCAGCGTATCCCCAGGGGACCAAGAGACCCAGTACTTC; CDR3 protein: CASSVSPGDQETQYF
clone size: .; J gene: TRBJ1-1; D gene: .; V gene: TRBV18; CDR3 DNA: TGTGCCAGCTCACGAAGGGAGGAGAACACTGAAGCTTTCTTT; CDR3 protein: CASSRREENTEAFF
clone size: .; J gene: TRBJ2-6; D gene: .; V gene: TRBV4-3; CDR3 DNA: TGCGCCAGCAGCCAAGTCCCATCAGGGAAGGGGGCCAACGTCCTGACTTTC; CDR3 protein: CASSQVPSGKGANVLTF